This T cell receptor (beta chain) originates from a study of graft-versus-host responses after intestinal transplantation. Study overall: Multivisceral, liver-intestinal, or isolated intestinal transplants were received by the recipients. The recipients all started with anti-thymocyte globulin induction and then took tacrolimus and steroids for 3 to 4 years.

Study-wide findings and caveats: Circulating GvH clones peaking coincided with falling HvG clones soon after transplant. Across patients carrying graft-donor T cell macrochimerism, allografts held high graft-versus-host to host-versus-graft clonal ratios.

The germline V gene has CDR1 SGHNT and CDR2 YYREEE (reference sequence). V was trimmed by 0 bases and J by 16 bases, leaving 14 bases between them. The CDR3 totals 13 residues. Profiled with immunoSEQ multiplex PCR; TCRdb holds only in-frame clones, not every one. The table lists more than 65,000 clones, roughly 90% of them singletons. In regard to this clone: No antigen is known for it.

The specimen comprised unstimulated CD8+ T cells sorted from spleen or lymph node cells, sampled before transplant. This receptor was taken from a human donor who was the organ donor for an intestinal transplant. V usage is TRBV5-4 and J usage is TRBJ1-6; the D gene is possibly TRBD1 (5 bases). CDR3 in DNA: TGTGCCAGCAGCTTGGCGGGGGGGGAAAGGCTCCACTTT. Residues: CASSLAGGERLHF.